This passage covers 20 T cell receptor beta chains from one sample sequenced in a study of CD8+ T cells in alopecia areata. cDNA serving as the sequencing template came from extracted, reverse transcribed RNA. Using immunoSEQ multiplex PCR, the repertoire was profiled, and TCRdb retains in-frame clones only, with some absent. The sample lists 140,000 to 150,000 clones, 45% to 60% occurring once. Treatment described: oral pan-JAK inhibitor, 5-10 mg twice daily. The sequencing here drew on CD8+ T cells sorted from blood, taken at week 4, from a patient treated with tofacitinib. These receptors were obtained from a human donor with alopecia areata.

V usage is TRBV4-3 and J usage is TRBJ2-7; D may correspond to TRBD1 or TRBD2 (5 bases each). The CDR3 extends over 14 amino acids. The V gene lost 4 bases and the J gene lost 5 bases, with 15 bases spanning the gap. CDR1 is LGHNA and CDR2 is YSLEER in the germline V gene. CDR3 sequence: CASSPMAGRHEQYF. The CDR3 DNA sequence: TGCGCCAGCAGCCCGATGGCAGGGAGACACGAGCAGTACTTC.

The chain carries TRBV5-6 and TRBJ1-5; D ambiguous. V lost 0 bases and J 7 bases, leaving 8 bases between the germline ends. The CDR3 is made up of 13 amino acids. CDR1 and CDR2 (germline): SGHDT, YYEEEE. CDR3 bases: TGTGCCAGCAGCTTGGGAGGAAGGCAGCCCCAGCATTTT. Translated: CASSLGGRQPQHF.

This chain joins TRBV7-2 and TRBJ2-2; 7 nucleotides agree with TRBD1. Unmatched junction bases numbered 6, after V lost 1 base and J lost 4 bases. Germline lookup yields CDR1 SGHTA and CDR2 FQGNSA. The CDR3 has 16 residues. DNA for the CDR3: TGTGCCAGCAGCTTAGATAGGGGGCCCGGCACCGGGGAGCTGTTTTTT. This encodes CASSLDRGPGTGELFF.

On this clone: In the same sample, other DNA sequences code for this CDR3. This chain uses TRBV30 with TRBJ1-4; 8 bases agree with TRBD1. From germline, CDR1 is GTSNPN and CDR2 SVGIG (reference sequence). The length of the CDR3 is 13 residues. V dropped 0 bases and J dropped 7; count of bases not matched to a gene: 1. The CDR3, as DNA: TGTGCCTGGAGTGTACAGGGGGGTGAAAAACTGTTTTTT. As protein: CAWSVQGGEKLFF.

This clone turned up a few times. The gene calls are TRBV7-9 and TRBJ1-4; D gene uncertain. Germline CDR1 reads SEHNR; CDR2 reads FQNEAQ (reference sequence). CDR3 length equals 15 residues. V was shortened by 4 bases and J by 8 bases, with 17 bases between the two germline ends. CDR3 sequence reads: CASSSPGPGGEKLFF. The CDR3 DNA reads TGTGCCAGCAGCTCACCGGGTCCTGGTGGGGAAAAACTGTTTTTT.

The count of this clone is one. The chain has TRBV4-1 and TRBJ2-2; D call uncertain. The V gene lost 1 base and the J gene lost 6 bases, with 9 bases spanning the gap. The germline CDR1 and CDR2 sequences are MGHRA and YSYEKL. The CDR3 contains 14 residues. Written as DNA, the CDR3 is TGCGCCAGCAGCCAAGTATTTGGGTCCGGGGAGCTGTTTTTT. Translating it yields CASSQVFGSGELFF.

This clone has only one observation. The J gene is TRBJ2-5, the V gene TRBV15, with TRBD1 matching 7 bases. Looked up from germline, CDR1 is LNHNV and CDR2 is YYDKDF (reference sequence). The CDR3 consists of 16 residues. Trimming took 5 bases from V and 5 from J; bases not matched to a gene: 14. CDR3 DNA: TGTGCCACCAGCCCATACCCAGAGACAGGGATTGAGACCCAGTACTTC. It specifies CATSPYPETGIETQYF.

This chain joins TRBV7-9 and TRBJ2-2; D remains ambiguous. Germline V gene lookup returns CDR1 SEHNR and CDR2 FQNEAQ (reference sequence). The CDR3 has 15 residues. V dropped 6 bases and J dropped 1 base, with 12 bases sitting between them. CDR3 sequence: CASRPVGQNTGELFF. CDR3 nucleotide sequence: TGTGCCAGCAGGCCAGTAGGGCAGAACACCGGGGAGCTGTTTTTT.

The chain joins TRBV29-1 to TRBJ2-1; 10 bases align to TRBD1. This CDR3 contains 20 residues. With 6 bases clipped from V and 2 bases from J, the junction kept 22 bases outside the gene matches. Germline lookup yields CDR1 SQVTM and CDR2 ANQGSEA. The CDR3 loop reads CSVGRQGAKTSRFTYNEQFF. Written as DNA, the CDR3 is TGCAGCGTCGGTCGACAGGGGGCGAAGACTAGCAGATTTACCTACAATGAGCAGTTCTTC.

This chain links TRBV30 with TRBJ2-7; D ambiguous. The CDR3 loop spans 13 amino acids. V was cut by 2 bases and J by 3 bases, with 11 bases left in between. From germline, CDR1 is GTSNPN and CDR2 SVGIG (reference sequence). The CDR3 region is CAWSTTGGYEQYF. In DNA form, the CDR3 reads TGTGCCTGGAGTACCACTGGTGGCTACGAGCAGTACTTC.

The chain uses TRBV6-6 and TRBJ1-5, with TRBD1 as a possible D gene (5 bases). The V end was cut by 0 bases, the J end by 7 bases, with 16 bases between. The CDR3 is made up of 16 amino acids. Germline-derived CDR1 and CDR2 are MNHNY and SVGAGI (reference sequence). CDR3 residues: CASSYSARGIDQPQHF. CDR3 DNA: TGTGCCAGCAGTTACTCCGCACGGGGGATCGACCAGCCCCAGCATTTT.

The chain has TRBV25-1 and TRBJ2-3; TRBD2 agrees at 10 bases. The germline V gene encodes CDR1 MGHDK and CDR2 SYGVNS. The CDR3 totals 15 residues. J gave up 6 bases and V 4 bases, and 7 bases lay outside the gene matches. This CDR3 reads CASSVLAGTDDTQYF. In DNA form, the CDR3 reads TGTGCCAGCAGTGTACTAGCGGGGACCGATGATACGCAGTATTTT. The full variable domain, completed using reference TRBV25-1 and TRBJ2-3, is EADIYQTPRYLVIGTGKKITLECSQTMGHDKMYWYQQDPGMELHLIHYSYGVNSTEKGDLSSESTVSRIRTEHFPLTLESARPSHTSQYLCASSVLAGTDDTQYFGPGTRLTVL.

The chain employs TRBV30 and TRBJ2-7; D possibly corresponds to TRBD1 (6 bases). Germline CDR1 is GTSNPN and CDR2 is SVGIG (reference sequence). This CDR3 region has 14 residues. V shed 0 bases and J shed 5 bases, with 14 bases lying between them. As DNA, the CDR3 is TGTGCCTGGAGTGTAGGGGCAGGGGAGCACGAGCAGTACTTC. Its protein product is CAWSVGAGEHEQYF.

This clone was detected only once. The chain employs TRBV15 and TRBJ2-1; either TRBD1 or TRBD2 may supply D (5 bases each). This CDR3 comprises 11 residues. CDR1 and CDR2 from the germline V gene are LNHNV and YYDKDF (reference sequence). V shed 3 bases and J shed 8 bases, with 5 bases lying between them. In DNA, the CDR3 is TGTGCCACCAGCAGGGGGGATGAGCAGTTCTTC. Its translation: CATSRGDEQFF.

The chain joins TRBV30 to TRBJ1-1, with TRBD1 as a possible D gene (5 bases). This CDR3 comprises 15 residues. Trimming shortened V by 2 bases and J by 7 bases, and 20 bases separated the two germline ends. Germline-derived CDR1 and CDR2 are GTSNPN and SVGIG (reference sequence). The CDR3 nucleotides read TGTGCCTGGAGTACTGGACCCGGGGGGAACTTTGAAGCTTTCTTT. Protein: CAWSTGPGGNFEAFF.

This clone was found many times. A far larger clone is only one base removed, so a read error is likely. The chain uses TRBV7-2 and TRBJ2-5; the match to TRBD1 covers 10 bases. Germline V gene lookup returns CDR1 SGHTA and CDR2 FQGNSA. The CDR3 consists of 15 residues. The V gene end was trimmed by 3 bases and the J gene end by 0 bases; junction bases not matched to a gene: 1. This CDR3 reads CASSLGTGDQETQYF. The CDR3, as DNA: TGTGCCAGCAGCTTGGGGACAGGGGACCAAGAGACCCAGTACTTC.

This rearrangement joins TRBV13 to TRBJ1-6, with 10 positions matching TRBD1. Germline CDR1 and CDR2: PRHDT and FYEKMQ (reference sequence). CDR3 length: 16 residues. Germline trimming cut 5 bases from V and 4 bases from J; bases unmatched to any gene: 5. This CDR3 reads CASSNRTGGYNSPLHF. In DNA form, the CDR3 reads TGTGCCAGCAGCAACCGGACAGGGGGTTATAATTCACCCCTCCACTTT.

Many counts were recorded for this clone. The V and J genes are TRBV6-5 and TRBJ2-1; TRBD2 matches at 8 bases. V lost 1 base and J lost 4; bases outside the gene matches: 3. CDR1 and CDR2 from the germline V gene are MNHEY and SVGAGI. The CDR3 is 15 residues long. This chain's CDR3 is CASSYLSGGYNEQFF. The CDR3 region has the DNA TGTGCCAGCAGTTACTTGAGCGGGGGATACAATGAGCAGTTCTTC.

The V call is TRBV27, the J call TRBJ2-5; maybe TRBD2 (5 bases). V lost 6 bases to trimming and J lost 4 bases, with 24 bases between them. The CDR3 length is 17 residues. Germline V gene data show CDR1 as MNHEY and CDR2 as SMNVEV (reference sequence). The CDR3 bases are TGTGCCAGCAGACTAAGCGGATATAGGGTTGTAGGAGAGACCCAGTACTTC. Amino acid sequence: CASRLSGYRVVGETQYF.

This rearrangement joins TRBV30 to TRBJ2-7; 9 positions match TRBD1. The V gene end was trimmed by 0 bases and the J gene end by 3 bases; junction bases not matched to a gene: 3. The germline V gene encodes CDR1 GTSNPN and CDR2 SVGIG (reference sequence). The CDR3 runs 14 residues. The CDR3 DNA sequence: TGTGCCTGGAGTGTAGGGACAGGGCTCTACGAGCAGTACTTC. The encoded protein is CAWSVGTGLYEQYF.